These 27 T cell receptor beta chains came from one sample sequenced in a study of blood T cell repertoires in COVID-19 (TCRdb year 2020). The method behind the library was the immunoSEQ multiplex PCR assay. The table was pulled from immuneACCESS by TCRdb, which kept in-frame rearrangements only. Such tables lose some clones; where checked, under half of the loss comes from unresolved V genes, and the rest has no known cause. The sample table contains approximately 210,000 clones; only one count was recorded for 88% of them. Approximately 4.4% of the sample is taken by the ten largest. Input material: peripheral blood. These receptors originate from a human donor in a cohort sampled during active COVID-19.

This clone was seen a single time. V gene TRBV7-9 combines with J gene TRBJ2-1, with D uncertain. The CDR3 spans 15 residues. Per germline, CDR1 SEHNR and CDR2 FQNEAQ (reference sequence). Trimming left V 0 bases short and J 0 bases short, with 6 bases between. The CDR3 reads CASSLAFSSYNEQFF. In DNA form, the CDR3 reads TGTGCCAGCAGCTTAGCGTTCAGCTCCTACAATGAGCAGTTCTTC.

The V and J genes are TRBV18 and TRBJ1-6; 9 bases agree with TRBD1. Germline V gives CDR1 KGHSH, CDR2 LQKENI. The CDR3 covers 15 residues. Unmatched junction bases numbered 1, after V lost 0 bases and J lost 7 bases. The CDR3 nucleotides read TGTGCCAGCTCACCACCGGGGACAGGGAATTCACCCCTCCACTTT. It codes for CASSPPGTGNSPLHF.

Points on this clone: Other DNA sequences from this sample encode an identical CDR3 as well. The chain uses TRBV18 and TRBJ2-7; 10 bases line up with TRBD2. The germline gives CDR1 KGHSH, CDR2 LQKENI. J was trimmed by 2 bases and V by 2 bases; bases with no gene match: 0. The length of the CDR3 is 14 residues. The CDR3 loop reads CASSPTSGAYEQYF. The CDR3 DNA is TGTGCCAGCTCACCAACTAGCGGGGCCTACGAGCAGTACTTC.

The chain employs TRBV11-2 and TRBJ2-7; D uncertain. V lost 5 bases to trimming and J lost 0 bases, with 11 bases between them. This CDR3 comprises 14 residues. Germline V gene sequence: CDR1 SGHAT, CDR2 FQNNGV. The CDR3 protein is CASSALPGSYEQYF. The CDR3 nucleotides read TGTGCCAGCAGCGCCCTTCCGGGCTCCTACGAGCAGTACTTC. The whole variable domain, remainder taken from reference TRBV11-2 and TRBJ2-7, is EAGVAQSPRYKIIEKRQSVAFWCNPISGHATLYWYQQILGQGPKLLIQFQNNGVVDDSQLPKDRFSAERLKGVDSTLKIQPAKLEDSAVYLCASSALPGSYEQYFGPGTRLTVT.

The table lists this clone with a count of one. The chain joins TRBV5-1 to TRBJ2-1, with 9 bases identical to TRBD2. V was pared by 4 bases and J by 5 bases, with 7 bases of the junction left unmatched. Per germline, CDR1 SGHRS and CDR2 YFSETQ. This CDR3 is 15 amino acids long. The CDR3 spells CASSRIAGANNEQFF. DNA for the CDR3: TGCGCCAGCAGCCGAATAGCGGGGGCCAACAATGAGCAGTTCTTC.

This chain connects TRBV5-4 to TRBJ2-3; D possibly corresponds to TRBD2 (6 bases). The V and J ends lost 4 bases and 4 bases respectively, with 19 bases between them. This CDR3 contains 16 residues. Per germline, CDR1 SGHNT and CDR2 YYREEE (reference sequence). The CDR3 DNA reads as TGTGCCAGCAGCACACGGGCCGTGAGGAGGGCAGATACGCAGTATTTT. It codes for CASSTRAVRRADTQYF.

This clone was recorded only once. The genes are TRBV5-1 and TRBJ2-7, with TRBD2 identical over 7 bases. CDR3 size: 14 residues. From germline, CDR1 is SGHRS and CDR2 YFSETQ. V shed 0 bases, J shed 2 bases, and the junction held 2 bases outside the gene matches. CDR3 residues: CASSLGGSTYEQYF. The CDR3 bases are TGCGCCAGCAGCTTGGGCGGGAGCACCTACGAGCAGTACTTC.

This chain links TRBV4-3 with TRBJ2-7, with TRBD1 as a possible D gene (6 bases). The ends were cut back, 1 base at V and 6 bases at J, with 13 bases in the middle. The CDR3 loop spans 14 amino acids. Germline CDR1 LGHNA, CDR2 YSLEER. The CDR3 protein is CASSQAIRGTEQYF. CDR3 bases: TGCGCCAGCAGCCAAGCTATAAGGGGGACCGAGCAGTACTTC.

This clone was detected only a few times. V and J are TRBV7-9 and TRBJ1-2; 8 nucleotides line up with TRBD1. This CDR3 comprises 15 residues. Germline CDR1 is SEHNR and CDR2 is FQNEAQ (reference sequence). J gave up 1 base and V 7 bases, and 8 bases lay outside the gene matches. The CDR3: CASTLDRGVNYGYTF. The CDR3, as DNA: TGTGCCAGCACCCTCGACAGGGGAGTTAACTATGGCTACACCTTC.

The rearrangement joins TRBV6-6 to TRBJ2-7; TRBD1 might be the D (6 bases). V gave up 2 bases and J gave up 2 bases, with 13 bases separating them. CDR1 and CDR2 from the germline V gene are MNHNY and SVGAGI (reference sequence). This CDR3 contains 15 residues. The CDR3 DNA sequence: TGTGCCAGCAGTTACCCGGACAGAGGAACCTACGAGCAGTACTTC. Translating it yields CASSYPDRGTYEQYF.

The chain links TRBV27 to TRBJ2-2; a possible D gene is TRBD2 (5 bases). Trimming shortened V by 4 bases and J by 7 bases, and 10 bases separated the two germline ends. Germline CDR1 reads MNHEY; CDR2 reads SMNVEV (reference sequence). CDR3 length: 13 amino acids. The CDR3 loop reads CASSYTGVGELFF. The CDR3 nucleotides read TGTGCCAGCAGTTACACCGGGGTCGGGGAGCTGTTTTTT.

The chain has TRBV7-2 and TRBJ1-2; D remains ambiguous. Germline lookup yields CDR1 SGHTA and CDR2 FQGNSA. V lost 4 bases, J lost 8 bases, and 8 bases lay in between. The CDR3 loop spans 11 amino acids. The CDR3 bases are TGTGCCAGCAGCTCAGGCTGGGGCTACACCTTC. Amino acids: CASSSGWGYTF.

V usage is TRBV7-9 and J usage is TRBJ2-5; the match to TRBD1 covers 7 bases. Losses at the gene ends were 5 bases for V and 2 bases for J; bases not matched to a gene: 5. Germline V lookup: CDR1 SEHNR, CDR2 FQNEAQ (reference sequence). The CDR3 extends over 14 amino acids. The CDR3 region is CASSPGQTQETQYF. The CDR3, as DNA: TGTGCCAGCAGCCCGGGACAGACACAAGAGACCCAGTACTTC.

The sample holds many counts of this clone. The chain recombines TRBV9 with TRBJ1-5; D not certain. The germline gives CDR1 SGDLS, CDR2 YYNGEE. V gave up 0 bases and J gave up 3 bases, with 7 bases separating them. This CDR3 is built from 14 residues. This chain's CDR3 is CASSVDGANQPQHF. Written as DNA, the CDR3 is TGTGCCAGCAGCGTAGACGGAGCCAATCAGCCCCAGCATTTT.

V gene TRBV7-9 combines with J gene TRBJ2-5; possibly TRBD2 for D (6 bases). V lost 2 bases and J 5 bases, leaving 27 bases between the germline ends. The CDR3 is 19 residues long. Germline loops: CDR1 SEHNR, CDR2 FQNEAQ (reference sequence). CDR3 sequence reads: CASSLPRRNRTTRDETQYF. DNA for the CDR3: TGTGCCAGCAGCTTACCACGGCGAAATAGGACTACCCGGGACGAGACCCAGTACTTC.

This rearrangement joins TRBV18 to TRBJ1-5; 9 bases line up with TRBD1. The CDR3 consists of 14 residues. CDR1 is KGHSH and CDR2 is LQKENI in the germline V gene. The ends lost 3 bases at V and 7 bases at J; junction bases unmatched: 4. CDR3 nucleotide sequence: TGTGCCAGCTCACCGGAGACAGGGGGGCAGCCCCAGCATTTT. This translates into CASSPETGGQPQHF.

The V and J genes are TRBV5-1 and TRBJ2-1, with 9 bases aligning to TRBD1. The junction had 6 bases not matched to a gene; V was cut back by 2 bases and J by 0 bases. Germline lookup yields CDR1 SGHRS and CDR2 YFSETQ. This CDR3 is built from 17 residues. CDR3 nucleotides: TGCGCCAGCAGCTTAACTACAGGGGGCGTCTCCTACAATGAGCAGTTCTTC. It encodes CASSLTTGGVSYNEQFF.

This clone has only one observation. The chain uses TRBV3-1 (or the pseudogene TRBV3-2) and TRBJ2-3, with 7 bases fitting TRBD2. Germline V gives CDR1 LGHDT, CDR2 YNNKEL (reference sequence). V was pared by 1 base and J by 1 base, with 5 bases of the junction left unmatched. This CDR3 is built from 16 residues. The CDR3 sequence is CASSQGVSGGTDTQYF. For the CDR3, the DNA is TGTGCCAGCAGCCAAGGAGTCAGCGGGGGCACAGATACGCAGTATTTT.

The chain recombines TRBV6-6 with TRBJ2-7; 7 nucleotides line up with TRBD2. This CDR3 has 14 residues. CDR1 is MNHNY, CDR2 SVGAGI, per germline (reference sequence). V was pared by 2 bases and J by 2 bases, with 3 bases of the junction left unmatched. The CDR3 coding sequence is TGTGCCAGCAGTTACACTAGCGAAACCTACGAGCAGTACTTC. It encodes CASSYTSETYEQYF.

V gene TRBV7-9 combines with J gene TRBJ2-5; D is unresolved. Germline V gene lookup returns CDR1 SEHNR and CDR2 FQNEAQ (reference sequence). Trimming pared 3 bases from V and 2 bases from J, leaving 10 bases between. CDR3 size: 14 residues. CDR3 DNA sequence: TGTGCCAGCAGCTTCGTTGCAGGTCAAGAGACCCAGTACTTC. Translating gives CASSFVAGQETQYF.

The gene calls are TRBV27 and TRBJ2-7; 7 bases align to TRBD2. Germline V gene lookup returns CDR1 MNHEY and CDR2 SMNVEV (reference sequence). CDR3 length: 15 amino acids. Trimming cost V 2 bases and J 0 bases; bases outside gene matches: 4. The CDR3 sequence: CASSLLSGNSYEQYF. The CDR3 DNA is TGTGCCAGCAGTTTACTAAGCGGGAACTCCTACGAGCAGTACTTC.

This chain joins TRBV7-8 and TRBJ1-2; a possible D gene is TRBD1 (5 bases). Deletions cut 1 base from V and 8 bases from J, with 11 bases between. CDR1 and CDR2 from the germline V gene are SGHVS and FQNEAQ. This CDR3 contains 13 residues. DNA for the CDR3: TGTGCCAGCAGCTTAGGGTGGGGGGAAGGCTACACCTTC. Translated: CASSLGWGEGYTF. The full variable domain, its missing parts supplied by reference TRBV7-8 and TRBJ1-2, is GAGVSQSPRYKVAKRGQDVALRCDPISGHVSLFWYQQALGQGPEFLTYFQNEAQLDKSGLPSDRFFAERPEGSVSTLKIQRTQQEDSAVYLCASSLGWGEGYTFGSGTRLTVV.

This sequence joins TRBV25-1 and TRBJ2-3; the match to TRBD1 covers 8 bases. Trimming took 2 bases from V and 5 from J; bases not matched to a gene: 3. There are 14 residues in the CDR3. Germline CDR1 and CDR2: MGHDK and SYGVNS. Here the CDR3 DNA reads TGTGCCAGCAGTGAAACAGGGGGAGGAGATACGCAGTATTTT. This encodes CASSETGGGDTQYF.

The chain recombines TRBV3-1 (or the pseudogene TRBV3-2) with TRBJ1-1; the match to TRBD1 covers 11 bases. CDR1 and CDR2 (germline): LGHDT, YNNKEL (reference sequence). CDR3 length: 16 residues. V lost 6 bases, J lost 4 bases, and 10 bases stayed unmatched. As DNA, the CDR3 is TGTGCCAGCAGTTCGAACACCGGGACAGGGGGCACTGAAGCTTTCTTT. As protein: CASSSNTGTGGTEAFF.

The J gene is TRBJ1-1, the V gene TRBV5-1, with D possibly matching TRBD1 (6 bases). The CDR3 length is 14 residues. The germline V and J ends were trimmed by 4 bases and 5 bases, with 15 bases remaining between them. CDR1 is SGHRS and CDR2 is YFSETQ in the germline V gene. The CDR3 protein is CASSQGQGGTEAFF. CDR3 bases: TGCGCCAGCAGCCAGGGGCAGGGCGGGACTGAAGCTTTCTTT.

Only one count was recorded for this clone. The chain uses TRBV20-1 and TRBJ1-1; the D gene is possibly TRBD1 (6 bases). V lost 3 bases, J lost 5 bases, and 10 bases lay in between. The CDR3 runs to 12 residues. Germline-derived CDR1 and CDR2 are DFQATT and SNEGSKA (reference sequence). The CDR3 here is CSASRGGTEAFF. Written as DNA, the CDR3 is TGCAGTGCTAGTAGGGGGGGAACTGAAGCTTTCTTT.

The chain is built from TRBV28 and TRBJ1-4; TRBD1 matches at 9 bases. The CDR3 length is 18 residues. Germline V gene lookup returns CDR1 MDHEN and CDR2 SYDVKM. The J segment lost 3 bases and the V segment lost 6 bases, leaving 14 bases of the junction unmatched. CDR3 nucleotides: TGTGCCAGCAGGCCCGACAGGGGGAGGGGTCGATCTAATGAAAAACTGTTTTTT. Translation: CASRPDRGRGRSNEKLFF.